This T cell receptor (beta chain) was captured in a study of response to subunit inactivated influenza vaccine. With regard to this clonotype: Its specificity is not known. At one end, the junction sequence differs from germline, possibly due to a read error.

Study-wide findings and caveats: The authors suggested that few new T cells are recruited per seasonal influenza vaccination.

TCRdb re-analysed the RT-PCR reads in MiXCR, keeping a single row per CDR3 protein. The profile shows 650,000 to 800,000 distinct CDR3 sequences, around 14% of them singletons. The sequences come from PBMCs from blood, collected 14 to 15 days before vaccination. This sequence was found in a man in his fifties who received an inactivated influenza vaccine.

In nucleotides, the CDR3 is TGCGCCGGCAGCCAAGAGAACAGGGTCTCTTACAATGAGCAGTTCTTC. The encoded protein is CAGSQENRVSYNEQFF. The genes are TRBV4-3 and TRBJ2-1; maybe TRBD1 (6 bases). This CDR3 is built from 16 residues. Germline CDR1 LGHNA, CDR2 YSLEER.